This is a list of T cell receptor beta chains from one sample in a study of human T cells and chemical hapten exposure. MiXCR, run by TCRdb on the RACE reads, gives a single entry per CDR3 protein. The repertoire has some 74,000 distinct CDR3 sequences, around 15% of them found once; the top ten carry approximately 4.6%. Material: whole blood, obtained in connection with sensitization to the hapten diphenylcyclopropenone (DPC). The receptor source for this set is a woman aged 45-59 years with alopecia areata. Some clones in this sample may be carry-over from other donors' samples. Both conserved end residues are part of each CDR3. A D gene is named only where the DNA matches it firmly. A row's size may be missing; if present it is once, few, many or a size class.

size,J,D,V,CDR3,DNA
.,TRBJ1-5,TRBD1,TRBV5-6,CASSLTGVRNQPQHF,TGTGCCAGCAGTCTTACAGGGGTAAGGAATCAGCCCCAGCATTTT
.,TRBJ2-2,.,TRBV12-3/TRBV12-4,CASKRVSAGELFF,TGTGCCAGCAAAAGGGTTAGCGCCGGGGAGCTGTTTTTT
.,TRBJ1-4,.,TRBV18,CASSPPTGGEKLFF,TGTGCCAGCTCACCTCCCACAGGCGGGGAAAAACTGTTTTTT
few,TRBJ2-5,TRBD2,TRBV18,CASSPRPGLAESQETQYF,TGTGCCAGCTCACCACGTCCTGGACTAGCGGAAAGCCAAGAGACCCAGTACTTC
few,TRBJ2-3,.,TRBV12-3/TRBV12-4,CASSLGSGSGTDTQYF,TGTGCCAGCAGTTTAGGGAGCGGGTCCGGCACAGATACGCAGTATTTT
few,TRBJ1-1,.,TRBV6-2/TRBV6-3,CASSYSVNTEAFF,TGTGCCAGCAGTTACTCGGTGAACACTGAAGCTTTCTTT
many,TRBJ1-1,.,TRBV3-1,CASSQGPQTGNTEAFF,TGTGCCAGCAGCCAAGGCCCCCAGACAGGGAACACTGAAGCTTTCTTT
few,TRBJ2-1,.,TRBV28,CASSSRIKINNEQFF,TGTGCCAGCAGTTCCAGGATAAAAATTAACAATGAGCAGTTCTTC
many,TRBJ2-2,TRBD2,TRBV7-7,CASSLELADLTGELFF,TGTGCCAGCAGCTTAGAACTAGCGGATTTAACCGGGGAGCTGTTTTTT
.,TRBJ1-6,.,TRBV3-1,CASSQSKHSPLHF,TGTGCCAGCAGCCAAAGCAAACATTCACCCCTCCACTTT
.,TRBJ2-1,.,TRBV4-2,CASSRSVGGPGESEQFF,TGTGCCAGCAGCCGCAGCGTCGGAGGGCCGGGAGAAAGTGAGCAGTTCTTC
few,TRBJ2-3,TRBD2,TRBV6-2/TRBV6-3,CASSYPEALPGLAGSFDTQYF,TGTGCCAGCAGTTACCCAGAGGCGTTACCAGGACTAGCGGGATCTTTTGATACGCAGTATTTT
.,TRBJ2-3,.,TRBV29-1,CSVSGSTDTQYF,TGCAGCGTGAGCGGGAGCACAGATACGCAGTATTTT
many,TRBJ2-1,TRBD2,TRBV29-1,CSVETSGINNEQFF,TGCAGCGTCGAAACTAGCGGGATAAACAATGAGCAGTTCTTC
.,TRBJ2-1,TRBD2,TRBV6-2/TRBV6-3,CASSYLLAGSPNEQFF,TGTGCCAGCAGTTACTTACTAGCGGGAAGTCCCAATGAGCAGTTCTTC
few,TRBJ1-2,.,TRBV20-1,CSARNQGYRDGYTF,TGCAGTGCTAGAAACCAGGGGTATAGGGATGGCTACACCTTC
.,TRBJ2-1,.,TRBV20-1,CSASGVTSRDNEQFF,TGCAGTGCTAGTGGGGTTACTAGCAGAGACAATGAGCAGTTCTTC
.,TRBJ2-1,.,TRBV18,CASSPSPRGLEQFF,TGTGCCAGCTCACCCTCCCCCCGGGGACTCGAGCAGTTCTTC
.,TRBJ1-1,.,TRBV11-2,CASSLIQMNTEAFF,TGTGCCAGCAGCTTGATACAGATGAACACTGAAGCTTTCTTT
.,TRBJ1-3,.,TRBV3-1,CASSLTAGNTIYF,TGTGCCAGCAGCCTGACAGCTGGAAACACCATATATTTT
.,TRBJ2-3,.,TRBV20-1,CSAILAPRGTDTQYF,TGCAGTGCTATCCTAGCGCCCAGGGGCACAGATACGCAGTATTTT
many,TRBJ1-6,.,TRBV2,CASTTQVQNSPLHF,TGTGCCAGCACCACACAGGTCCAGAATTCACCCCTCCACTTT
few,TRBJ1-5,.,TRBV29-1,CSVELPGNQPQHF,TGCAGCGTTGAGCTCCCAGGGAATCAGCCCCAGCATTTT
few,TRBJ2-1,TRBD2,TRBV15,CATSRDSGLGNEQFF,TGTGCCACCAGCAGAGACTCTGGACTAGGCAATGAGCAGTTCTTC
few,TRBJ2-1,TRBD2,TRBV20-1,CSASRGSHYNEQFF,TGCAGTGCTAGTCGCGGGAGCCACTACAATGAGCAGTTCTTC
.,TRBJ2-7,TRBD2,TRBV12-3/TRBV12-4,CASSDPQRGSYEQYF,TGTGCCAGCAGTGACCCCCAGCGGGGCAGCTACGAGCAGTACTTC
few,TRBJ2-7,.,TRBV6-2/TRBV6-3,CASREKRPPYEQYF,TGTGCCAGCAGAGAGAAGCGGCCCCCCTACGAGCAGTACTTC
few,TRBJ2-5,.,TRBV27,CASSFVPAETQYF,TGTGCCAGCAGTTTCGTCCCGGCAGAGACCCAGTACTTC
.,TRBJ2-3,TRBD1,TRBV12-3/TRBV12-4,CATSGTGGVYTQYF,TGTGCCACCTCCGGGACAGGGGGCGTTTATACGCAGTATTTT
.,TRBJ2-5,TRBD2,TRBV20-1,CSAQQSGRAETQYF,TGCAGTGCTCAACAAAGCGGGAGGGCAGAGACCCAGTACTTC
many,TRBJ2-1,TRBD2,TRBV12-3/TRBV12-4,CASSLAGSGRINEQFF,TGTGCCAGCAGCCTGGCGGGAAGCGGGAGGATAAATGAGCAGTTCTTC
few,TRBJ1-2,.,TRBV20-1,CSASPGRSSYGYTF,TGCAGTGCTAGTCCGGGGCGCAGCTCCTATGGCTACACCTTC
.,TRBJ2-7,.,TRBV14,CASSQDHRFHEQYF,TGTGCCAGCAGCCAAGACCACAGGTTCCACGAGCAGTACTTC
few,TRBJ1-5,.,TRBV28,CASRGGLANQPQHF,TGTGCCAGCAGAGGGGGTCTGGCTAATCAGCCCCAGCATTTT
.,TRBJ2-7,.,TRBV27,CATKLGGEQYF,TGTGCCACCAAACTGGGTGGCGAGCAGTACTTC
.,TRBJ1-4,.,TRBV19,CASSIGGKKLFF,TGTGCCAGTAGTATCGGAGGGAAAAAACTGTTTTTT
.,TRBJ1-2,.,TRBV29-1,CSVGALADGYTF,TGCAGCGTTGGGGCATTGGCGGATGGCTACACCTTC
few,TRBJ1-4,.,TRBV12-3/TRBV12-4,CASSRGSTNEKLFF,TGTGCCAGCAGTCGAGGGTCAACTAATGAAAAACTGTTTTTT
.,TRBJ1-1,TRBD1,TRBV10-1,CASNHYRGTEAFF,TGCGCCAGCAATCATTACAGGGGCACTGAAGCTTTCTTT
few,TRBJ2-1,.,TRBV28,CASSLPLTVYNEQFF,TGTGCCAGCAGTTTGCCGTTGACAGTATACAATGAGCAGTTCTTC
few,TRBJ2-1,TRBD2,TRBV7-6,CASSLGTSSDEQFF,TGTGCCAGCAGCTTAGGGACTAGCAGCGATGAGCAGTTCTTC
few,TRBJ2-1,.,TRBV14,CASSQPQSSYNEQFF,TGTGCCAGCAGCCAACCCCAGAGCTCCTACAATGAGCAGTTCTTC
.,TRBJ2-1,.,TRBV5-5,CASNLTNPVNEQFF,TGTGCCAGCAACTTGACTAACCCCGTCAATGAGCAGTTCTTC
few,TRBJ2-7,TRBD1,TRBV7-6,CASSAEVQGAYEQYF,TGTGCCAGCAGCGCGGAGGTACAGGGGGCCTACGAGCAGTACTTC
.,TRBJ2-3,TRBD2,TRBV20-1,CSVSGTSGRGSTDTQYF,TGCAGTGTCTCCGGGACTAGCGGGAGGGGAAGCACAGATACGCAGTATTTT
.,TRBJ1-2,.,TRBV28,CASSSPGEGYTF,TGTGCCAGCAGTTCACCCGGGGAGGGCTACACCTTC
few,TRBJ1-1,.,TRBV18,CASSPSGSGTEAFF,TGTGCCAGCTCACCCTCCGGGAGTGGCACTGAAGCTTTCTTT
few,TRBJ2-7,.,TRBV6-6,CASSYSDSTQYF,TGTGCCAGCAGTTACTCGGACTCCACTCAGTACTTC